This TCR beta chain derives from a study of early T cells in non-severe SARS-CoV-2 infection. Whole-study context: The study sequenced bulk RNA from unsorted whole blood, with chains unpaired. Study-wide findings and caveats: Matching against VDJdb likely underestimated virus-specific expansions, favoring anti-spike CD8.

Worth noting for this clonotype: Its matching antigen is unknown.

Trimming cost V 6 bases and J 8 bases, with 17 bases left between them. The CDR3 is made up of 14 amino acids. The germline CDR1 and CDR2 sequences are KGHSH and LQKENI. The TCR library protocol attached unique molecular identifiers to the individual cDNA molecules. One entry per CDR3 protein, called by TCRdb with MiXCR from the 5' RACE reads. Of 100,000 to 130,000 distinct CDR3 sequences in the sample, about 12% were seen once. Sequenced: whole blood. The TCR comes from an adult who was a healthcare worker with PCR-confirmed SARS-CoV-2 infection or an uninfected control (not recorded which). J is TRBJ2-1 and V is TRBV18; D is perhaps TRBD1 or TRBD2 (5 bases each). The CDR3 region is CASSPQGEEDEQFF. The DNA of the CDR3 is TGTGCCAGCTCCCCTCAGGGTGAGGAGGATGAGCAGTTCTTC.